The 26 T cell receptor beta chains below all came from one sample that was sequenced in a study of blood T cell repertoires in COVID-19. Clones were sequenced by immunoSEQ multiplex PCR, and TCRdb holds only the in-frame ones, with some missing. This table holds some 300,000 clones, roughly 90% found once. The sequenced sample consisted of PBMCs or T cells enriched from blood (not recorded which). The receptor set was obtained from a woman aged 45-65 years who had been exposed to COVID-19.

The chain carries TRBV6-5 and TRBJ2-1; 8 bases match TRBD1. Trimming removed 10 bases from V and 6 bases from J; junction bases left unmatched: 8. The length of the CDR3 is 13 residues. CDR1 MNHEY and CDR2 SVGAGI come from the germline V gene. CDR3 in DNA: TGTGCCACCAGACAGGGGCCAGCCAATGAGCAGTTCTTC. Translating it yields CATRQGPANEQFF.

The genes are TRBV2 and TRBJ1-1; 11 nucleotides match TRBD1. The germline V gene has CDR1 SNHLY and CDR2 FYNNEI. The CDR3 sequence is 15 residues long. Trimming cost V 5 bases and J 1 base; bases outside gene matches: 3. The CDR3 bases are TGTGCCAGCAGTAGGACAGGGGGCGAGAACACTGAAGCTTTCTTT. It is translated as CASSRTGGENTEAFF.

The rearrangement links TRBV5-4 to TRBJ1-1, with a weak D call TRBD1 (5 bases). The length of the CDR3 is 15 residues. Germline V gene data show CDR1 as SGHNT and CDR2 as YYREEE (reference sequence). V was pared by 4 bases and J by 0 bases, with 13 bases between. The CDR3 sequence is CASSQNGAMNTEAFF. The CDR3, as DNA: TGTGCCAGCAGCCAGAATGGGGCGATGAACACTGAAGCTTTCTTT. Full variable domain (outside the CDR3, taken from reference TRBV5-4 and TRBJ1-1): ETGVTQSPTHLIKTRGQQVTLRCSSQSGHNTVSWYQQALGQGPQFIFQYYREEENGRGNFPPRFSGLQFPNYSSELNVNALELDDSALYLCASSQNGAMNTEAFFGQGTRLTVV.

The V call is TRBV28, the J call TRBJ1-2, with 8 bases identical to TRBD1. Looked up from germline, CDR1 is MDHEN and CDR2 is SYDVKM. CDR3 length: 16 amino acids. With V trimmed by 6 bases and J by 2 bases, 11 bases remained unmatched. Here the CDR3 reads CASSSTGQGKNYGYTF. In DNA, the CDR3 is TGTGCCAGCAGCTCAACCGGACAGGGAAAGAACTATGGCTACACCTTC.

J is TRBJ2-1 and V is TRBV5-1; 10 bases map to TRBD2. V trimming: 2 bases; J trimming: 9 bases; junction bases outside the gene matches: 11. This CDR3 is built from 16 residues. In germline, CDR1 is SGHRS, CDR2 YFSETQ. The CDR3 nucleotides are TGCGCCAGCAGCTTTCTTAGCGGGGGGTCAGGCAGTGAGCAGTTCTTC. It codes for CASSFLSGGSGSEQFF.

The chain links TRBV4-2 to TRBJ2-2, with a tentative D call TRBD1 (6 bases). Germline V lookup: CDR1 LGHNA, CDR2 YNFKEQ. Deletions cut 1 base from V and 3 bases from J, with 15 bases between. The CDR3 spans 17 residues. CDR3 region: CASSQAKGGGDTGELFF. The DNA for the CDR3 is TGTGCCAGCAGCCAAGCTAAAGGTGGGGGCGACACCGGGGAGCTGTTTTTT.

The chain carries TRBV2 and TRBJ1-5; D ambiguous. The germline CDR1 and CDR2 sequences are SNHLY and FYNNEI. The CDR3 spans 14 residues. The V and J ends lost 4 bases and 3 bases respectively, with 10 bases between them. The DNA for the CDR3 is TGTGCCAGCAGTGCTGCACAGACCAATCAGCCCCAGCATTTT. Translation gives CASSAAQTNQPQHF.

The rearrangement links TRBV4-1 to TRBJ2-3; 12 nucleotides line up with TRBD2. Trimming removed 3 bases from V and 0 bases from J; junction bases left unmatched: 10. The CDR3 sequence is 19 residues long. The germline V gene has CDR1 MGHRA and CDR2 YSYEKL. This chain's CDR3 is CASSQETSGGVPSTDTQYF. The CDR3 region has the DNA TGCGCCAGCAGCCAGGAGACTAGCGGGGGCGTACCTAGCACAGATACGCAGTATTTT.

This chain uses TRBV25-1 with TRBJ2-7; 10 bases agree with TRBD1. Germline values: CDR1 MGHDK, CDR2 SYGVNS. CDR3 length: 14 amino acids. J gave up 1 base and V 5 bases, and 2 bases lay outside the gene matches. CDR3 DNA: TGTGCCAGCAGTAGGACAGGGGGATCCTACGAGCAGTACTTC. It is translated as CASSRTGGSYEQYF.

This chain joins TRBV7-2 and TRBJ2-2, with 11 bases that match TRBD1. The CDR3 spans 15 residues. V gave up 3 bases and J gave up 5 bases; unmatched junction bases: 2. Germline V gene lookup returns CDR1 SGHTA and CDR2 FQGNSA. The CDR3 DNA follows: TGTGCCAGCAGCTTCGGGACAGGGGGTACCGGGGAGCTGTTTTTT. As protein: CASSFGTGGTGELFF.

The chain links TRBV11-2 to TRBJ1-2; 8 bases are a match to TRBD1. The germline V gene encodes CDR1 SGHAT and CDR2 FQNNGV. Losses at the gene ends were 0 bases for V and 6 bases for J; bases not matched to a gene: 3. This CDR3 has 14 residues. In DNA, the CDR3 is TGTGCCAGCAGCTTAGATCGGGGACAGGATGGCTACACCTTC. As protein: CASSLDRGQDGYTF.

This chain joins TRBV5-6 and TRBJ1-4; D might be TRBD1 (5 bases). This CDR3 comprises 13 residues. Germline CDR1 is SGHDT and CDR2 is YYEEEE. Trimming cost V 6 bases and J 2 bases, with 8 bases left between them. The chain's CDR3 is CASKRQTNEKLFF. CDR3 nucleotide sequence: TGTGCCAGCAAACGACAGACTAATGAAAAACTGTTTTTT.

The chain carries TRBV28 and TRBJ2-7; 7 nucleotides match TRBD1. The CDR3 covers 16 residues. V shed 2 bases and J 0 bases; nucleotides not matched to a gene: 7. Germline V gene lookup returns CDR1 MDHEN and CDR2 SYDVKM. The CDR3: CASSLRLGQDSYEQYF. The DNA of the CDR3 is TGTGCCAGCAGTTTACGCCTCGGACAGGACTCCTACGAGCAGTACTTC.

The chain couples TRBV27 to TRBJ2-2, with D perhaps matching TRBD1 (6 bases). The CDR3 runs 14 residues. Trimming left V 8 bases short and J 5 bases short, with 15 bases between. The germline CDR1 and CDR2 sequences are MNHEY and SMNVEV (reference sequence). This CDR3 is CASRDIPRTGELFF. The CDR3 nucleotides are TGTGCCAGCCGGGACATACCCCGAACCGGGGAGCTGTTTTTT.

The V call is TRBV3-1 (or the pseudogene TRBV3-2), the J call TRBJ2-1; a possible D gene is TRBD2 (7 bases). The V gene lost 8 bases and the J gene lost 7 bases, with 21 bases spanning the gap. Per germline, CDR1 LGHDT and CDR2 YNNKEL (reference sequence). The CDR3 spans 15 residues. This chain's CDR3 is CASGREEGGLNEQFF. Here the CDR3 DNA reads TGTGCCAGCGGACGTGAGGAGGGGGGGCTAAATGAGCAGTTCTTC.

The genes are TRBV28 and TRBJ2-7; TRBD1 matches 7 bases. The V gene end was trimmed by 5 bases and the J gene end by 4 bases; junction bases not matched to a gene: 5. Looked up from germline, CDR1 is MDHEN and CDR2 is SYDVKM. CDR3 length: 13 amino acids. The CDR3 reads CASSRGREYEQYF. In DNA form, the CDR3 reads TGTGCCAGCAGTAGGGGGCGCGAATACGAGCAGTACTTC.

The chain is built from TRBV23-1 and TRBJ2-5; tentatively, D is TRBD2 (7 bases). TRBV23-1 is an ORF, and what it does is uncertain. The CDR3 runs 16 residues. V was shortened by 6 bases and J by 5 bases, with 22 bases between the two germline ends. The CDR3: CASRGTGGASRETQYF. CDR3 bases: TGCGCCAGCAGGGGGACGGGGGGCGCCTCCCGGGAGACCCAGTACTTC.

This clone was detected only once. The chain employs TRBV7-9 and TRBJ1-1; D is uncertain. CDR3 size: 15 residues. V was clipped by 1 base and J by 1 base, with 10 bases between them. The germline V gene has CDR1 SEHNR and CDR2 FQNEAQ (reference sequence). The CDR3 here is CASSLDVMRNTEAFF. CDR3 sequence (DNA): TGTGCCAGCAGCTTAGACGTTATGCGGAACACTGAAGCTTTCTTT.

The chain employs TRBV30 and TRBJ1-3; D is uncertain. The CDR3 has 16 residues. Germline V lookup: CDR1 GTSNPN, CDR2 SVGIG (reference sequence). Trimming cost V 1 base and J 0 bases, with 13 bases left between them. CDR3 protein: CAWSGDKSFSGNTIYF. CDR3 sequence (DNA): TGTGCCTGGAGTGGTGACAAGTCTTTCTCTGGAAACACCATATATTTT.

The chain recombines TRBV10-3 with TRBJ2-5; 7 nucleotides line up with TRBD2. The CDR3 totals 14 residues. Unmatched junction bases numbered 7, after V lost 5 bases and J lost 4 bases. Germline lookup yields CDR1 ENHRY and CDR2 SYGVKD. The DNA for the CDR3 is TGTGCCATCAGTAACTCCGGGGGGTTAGAGACCCAGTACTTC. Protein: CAISNSGGLETQYF.

This clone occurred a few times. CDR3 loop: CASSQTGSGHGYTF. Here the CDR3 DNA reads TGCGCCAGCAGCCAAACAGGGTCCGGTCATGGCTACACCTTC. The chain recombines TRBV4-1 with TRBJ1-2; a weak D match, TRBD1 (6 bases). The length of the CDR3 is 14 residues. Germline V CDR1 and CDR2: MGHRA, YSYEKL. Trimming left V 2 bases short and J 6 bases short, with 13 bases between.

V usage is TRBV18 and J usage is TRBJ2-3; perhaps TRBD1 as D (6 bases). V lost 2 bases to trimming and J lost 5 bases, with 11 bases between them. This CDR3 spans 14 amino acids. CDR1 is KGHSH and CDR2 is LQKENI in the germline V gene. DNA of the CDR3: TGTGCCAGCTCACCAAAACAGGGTCTAGATACGCAGTATTTT. Translation: CASSPKQGLDTQYF.

This clone has just one count. This chain joins TRBV18 and TRBJ2-3, with a possible D match to TRBD2 (6 bases). Trimming took 8 bases from V and 6 from J, leaving 18 bases between them. Per the germline V gene, CDR1 is KGHSH and CDR2 is LQKENI. The length of the CDR3 is 14 residues. In DNA, the CDR3 is TGTGCCAGCCAGTCGGGCCGCGGAGGGGATACGCAGTATTTT. This encodes CASQSGRGGDTQYF.

The V call is TRBV11-2, the J call TRBJ2-3; 16 nucleotides line up with TRBD2. Germline trimming cut 5 bases from V and 2 bases from J; bases unmatched to any gene: 4. There are 17 residues in the CDR3. Germline CDR1 SGHAT, CDR2 FQNNGV. The CDR3 DNA sequence: TGTGCCAGCAGCCGGGGACTAGCGGGGGGGTCCACAGATACGCAGTATTTT. It codes for CASSRGLAGGSTDTQYF.

This clone came up once. This chain uses TRBV3-1 (or the pseudogene TRBV3-2) with TRBJ1-5; TRBD1 aligns across 10 bases. The germline V gene encodes CDR1 LGHDT and CDR2 YNNKEL (reference sequence). Trimming cost V 4 bases and J 7 bases; bases outside gene matches: 7. CDR3 length: 15 residues. The CDR3 sequence is CASSLKGQGNQPQHF. CDR3 bases: TGTGCCAGCAGCCTGAAGGGACAGGGGAACCAGCCCCAGCATTTT.

This chain connects TRBV7-8 to TRBJ2-3; 12 bases match TRBD2. The ends lost 5 bases at V and 4 bases at J; junction bases unmatched: 7. This CDR3 contains 16 residues. Per the germline V gene, CDR1 is SGHVS and CDR2 is FQNEAQ. CDR3 DNA sequence: TGTGCCAGCAGCCCACGCCTAGCGGGGGGGCCAGATACGCAGTATTTT. Amino acid sequence: CASSPRLAGGPDTQYF. Together with reference TRBV7-8 and TRBJ2-3, the CDR3 gives the full variable domain: GAGVSQSPRYKVAKRGQDVALRCDPISGHVSLFWYQQALGQGPEFLTYFQNEAQLDKSGLPSDRFFAERPEGSVSTLKIQRTQQEDSAVYLCASSPRLAGGPDTQYFGPGTRLTVL.